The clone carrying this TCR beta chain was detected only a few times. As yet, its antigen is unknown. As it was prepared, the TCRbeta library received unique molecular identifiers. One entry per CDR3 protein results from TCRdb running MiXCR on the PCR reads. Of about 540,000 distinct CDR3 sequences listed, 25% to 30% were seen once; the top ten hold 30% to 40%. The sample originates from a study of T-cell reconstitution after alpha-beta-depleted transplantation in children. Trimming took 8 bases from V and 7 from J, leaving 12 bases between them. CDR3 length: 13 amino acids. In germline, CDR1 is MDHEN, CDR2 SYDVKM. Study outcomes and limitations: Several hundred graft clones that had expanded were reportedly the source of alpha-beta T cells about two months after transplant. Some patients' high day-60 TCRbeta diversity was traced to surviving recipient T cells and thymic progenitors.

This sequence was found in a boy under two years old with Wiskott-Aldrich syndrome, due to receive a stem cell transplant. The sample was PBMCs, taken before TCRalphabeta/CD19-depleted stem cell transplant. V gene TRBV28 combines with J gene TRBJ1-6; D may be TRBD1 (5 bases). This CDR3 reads CASWAGSNSPLHF. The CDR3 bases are TGTGCCAGCTGGGCAGGGTCGAATTCACCCCTCCACTTT.